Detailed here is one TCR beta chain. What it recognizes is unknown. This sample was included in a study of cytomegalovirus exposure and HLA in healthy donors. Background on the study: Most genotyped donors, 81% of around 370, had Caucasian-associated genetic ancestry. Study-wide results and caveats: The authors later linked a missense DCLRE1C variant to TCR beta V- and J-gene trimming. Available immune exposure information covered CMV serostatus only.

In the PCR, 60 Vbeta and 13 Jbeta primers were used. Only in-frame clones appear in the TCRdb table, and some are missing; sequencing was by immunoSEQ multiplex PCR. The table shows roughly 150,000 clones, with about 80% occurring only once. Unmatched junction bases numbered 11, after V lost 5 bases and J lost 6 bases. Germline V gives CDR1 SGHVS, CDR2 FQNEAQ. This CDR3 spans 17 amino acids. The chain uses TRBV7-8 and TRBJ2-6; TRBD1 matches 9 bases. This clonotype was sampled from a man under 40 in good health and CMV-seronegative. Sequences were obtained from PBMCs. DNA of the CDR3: TGTGCCAGCAGCCGCCGAGACAGGGGGTCGTCGGCCAACGTCCTGACTTTC. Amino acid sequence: CASSRRDRGSSANVLTF.